The sequence of this TCR beta chain was determined in a study of OX40 agonist ivuxolimab in advanced cancers. For the study at large: The patients received agonistic anti-OX40 (CD134) antibody ivuxolimab.

Sequencing was performed with immunoSEQ multiplex PCR; in TCRdb, only in-frame clones are kept and a portion is missing. The sample yields about 150,000 clones, 94% seen once. Trimming removed 3 bases from V and 5 bases from J; junction bases left unmatched: 11. The germline V gene encodes CDR1 LNHDA and CDR2 SQIVND (reference sequence). The CDR3 runs 16 residues. The receptor was isolated from an adult with an advanced solid tumor such as melanoma, head and neck, liver or kidney cancer. The V call is TRBV19, the J call TRBJ2-3, with 7 nucleotides matching TRBD1. The source material was CD4+ or CD8+ T cells sorted from blood, sampled in a trial of the OX40 agonist ivuxolimab. The CDR3 DNA follows: TGTGCCAGTAGTATCCGGACAGGATCGGGATTAGATACGCAGTATTTT. Its translation is CASSIRTGSGLDTQYF.